This note documents a single TCR beta chain sequence. Its antigen is not identified. This entry is derived from a study of siplizumab effects on memory and regulatory T cells. Assays examined approximately 99,000 TCR templates per sample. The protocol was immunoSEQ multiplex PCR, while the TCRdb copy is restricted to in-frame clones and leaves out a portion. The data hold 56,000 or so clones, with 95% to 98% observed a single time. Trimming took 7 bases from V and 0 from J, leaving 15 bases between them. The CDR3 has 15 amino acids. Germline-derived CDR1 and CDR2 are SNHLY and FYNNEI. Regarding the study as a whole: Siplizumab caused a significant drop in alloreactive sequences traceable to unstimulated CD4+ memory cells.

The rearrangement links TRBV2 to TRBJ1-1; D is unresolved. This receptor was obtained from a human donor in good health. The specimen was naive CD8+ T cells sorted from blood. The CDR3 DNA reads as TGTGCCAGCAAGGGTACCCCTAACATGAACACTGAAGCTTTCTTT. It yields the protein CASKGTPNMNTEAFF.